This TCR beta chain was sequenced in a study of CD8 T cells in ankylosing spondylitis. Findings and limits, study-wide: Characteristic, it appeared, of ankylosing spondylitis blood was a TCR beta motif of about eight highly homologous variants.

This clonotype has more than one count but fewer than ten. What it recognizes is unknown. The CDR3 consists of 16 residues. The ends were cut back, 0 bases at V and 4 bases at J, with 11 bases in the middle. Germline loops: CDR1 SGHDT, CDR2 YYEEEE. TCRdb redid the calling of the 5' RACE reads with MiXCR, one entry per CDR3 protein. The sample comprises some 250,000 distinct CDR3 sequences, more than 20% of which are singletons, and about 0.6% rests with the top ten. The receptor comes from a male donor with ankylosing spondylitis or in good health (not recorded which). The V call is TRBV5-6, the J call TRBJ2-6; D perhaps matches TRBD2 (5 bases). Sequencing was performed on blood, either unsorted or a sorted T cell fraction (not recorded which). CDR3 bases: TGTGCCAGCAGCTTGGTACCCGGGGTCGGGGCCAACGTCCTGACTTTC. This gives the protein CASSLVPGVGANVLTF.